A selection of T cell receptor beta chains follows, all from one sample in a study of CD8 T cells in Susac syndrome. TCRdb fed the immunoSEQ multiplex PCR reads into MiXCR, producing one record per CDR3 protein. The repertoire holds hundreds of thousands of distinct CDR3 sequences, 93% seen once, with about 0.071% in the top ten. The sample consisted of CD4+ T cells from PBMCs. The receptors were sampled from a human donor with multiple sclerosis. Each CDR3 is given with its conserved first and last residue. Each record gives: clone size, D gene, J gene, V gene, CDR3 protein, CDR3 DNA. The D gene is left open where the match is weak. Where a row states a size, it is once, few, many or the class of an expanded clone; other rows omit it.

>NA|NA|TRBJ2-5|TRBV5-1
CASSPGRSQETQYF
TGCGCCAGCAGTCCAGGGAGGAGCCAAGAGACCCAGTACTTC
>NA|NA|TRBJ1-2|TRBV10-3
CAISEGSDYGYTF
TGTGCCATCAGTGAAGGGTCGGACTATGGCTACACCTTC
>NA|NA|TRBJ1-1|TRBV6-9
CASTRATEAFF
TGTGCCAGCACTAGGGCTACTGAAGCTTTCTTT
>NA|NA|TRBJ1-2|TRBV30
CAWSLSGRVLYGYTF
TGTGCCTGGAGCCTTTCCGGTAGAGTTTTATATGGCTACACCTTC
>NA|NA|TRBJ1-2|TRBV4-1
CASSQDPGGGYGYTF
TGCGCCAGCAGCCAAGATCCGGGAGGGGGCTATGGCTACACCTTC
>NA|TRBD1|TRBJ1-5|TRBV30
CAWSAGTGWVPQHF
TGTGCCTGGAGTGCCGGGACAGGGTGGGTGCCCCAGCATTTT
>NA|NA|TRBJ1-6|TRBV5-1
CASSDGRVNNSPLHF
TGCGCCAGCAGCGACGGCAGGGTTAATAATTCACCCCTCCACTTT
>once|NA|TRBJ1-3|TRBV29-1
CSASLGNTIYF
TGCAGCGCGTCTTTGGGAAACACCATATATTTT
>NA|NA|TRBJ1-1|TRBV6-5
CASNRNTEAFF
TGTGCCAGCAACAGGAACACTGAAGCTTTCTTT
>NA|NA|TRBJ2-1|TRBV9
CASSAGSSSYNEQFF
TGTGCCAGCAGCGCCGGGTCCAGCTCCTACAATGAGCAGTTCTTC
>NA|TRBD2|TRBJ2-4|TRBV7-3
CASSLRMRRTGTSGAAKNIQYF
TGTGCCAGCAGCTTACGTATGAGAAGGACCGGGACTAGCGGAGCAGCCAAAAACATTCAGTACTTC
>NA|TRBD1|TRBJ1-4|TRBV15
CATSSDRVGEKLFF
TGTGCCACCAGCAGTGACAGGGTGGGTGAAAAACTGTTTTTT
>NA|NA|TRBJ1-1|TRBV12-3/TRBV12-4
CASSLVSVSDPMNTEAFF
TGTGCCAGCAGTCTCGTTTCTGTGTCAGACCCCATGAACACTGAAGCTTTCTTT
>NA|NA|TRBJ1-1|TRBV3-1
CASSQEAGVRAFF
TGTGCCAGCAGCCAAGAAGCCGGGGTGCGAGCTTTCTTT
>NA|NA|TRBJ2-3|TRBV7-2
CASSPTGNWGTDTQYF
TGTGCCAGCAGCCCCACAGGGAATTGGGGCACAGATACGCAGTATTTT
>NA|NA|TRBJ2-2|TRBV10-3
CATERGMNTGELFF
TGTGCCACCGAGAGAGGGATGAACACCGGGGAGCTGTTTTTT
>NA|NA|TRBJ2-3|TRBV3-1
CASSRGTLRDTQYF
TGTGCCAGCAGCCGAGGGACCCTTAGGGATACGCAGTATTTT
>few|NA|TRBJ2-1|TRBV28
CASSTQHSGDNEQFF
TGTGCCAGCAGTACACAACATAGCGGAGACAATGAGCAGTTCTTC
>NA|NA|TRBJ2-1|TRBV7-9
CASSLTGGWDGQFF
TGTGCCAGCAGCTTAACCGGGGGCTGGGATGGGCAGTTCTTC
>NA|NA|TRBJ2-5|TRBV29-1
CSVREEPAGETQYF
TGCAGCGTCCGTGAGGAGCCTGCGGGAGAGACCCAGTACTTC
>NA|TRBD2|TRBJ2-5|TRBV11-1
CASSLAKAGVVETQYF
TGTGCCAGCAGCTTAGCGAAAGCGGGGGTCGTCGAGACCCAGTACTTC
>once|NA|TRBJ2-1|TRBV24-1
CATSDHRKGFHEQFF
TGTGCCACCAGTGACCACCGGAAAGGGTTCCATGAGCAGTTCTTC
>NA|TRBD2|TRBJ2-1|TRBV4-1
CASSPGRLAGGPYNEQFF
TGCGCCAGCAGCCCTGGCCGACTAGCGGGAGGGCCCTACAATGAGCAGTTCTTC
>NA|TRBD1|TRBJ2-3|TRBV12-3/TRBV12-4
CASHTGATDTQYF
TGTGCCAGCCACACAGGGGCCACAGATACGCAGTATTTT
>NA|TRBD2|TRBJ2-7|TRBV27
CASSLSWTSSYEQYF
TGTGCCAGCAGTTTGTCGTGGACTAGCAGCTACGAGCAGTACTTC
>NA|NA|TRBJ1-1|TRBV5-1
CASSLTTGRTEAFF
TGCGCCAGCAGCTTGACCACAGGGAGAACTGAAGCTTTCTTT